Sequencing of this T cell receptor (beta chain) was carried out in a study of blood T cell repertoires in COVID-19. About the study: PBMCs, B-cell-depleted T cells, or T cells provided the cDNA or gDNA that made up the material.

Trimming removed 0 bases from V and 4 bases from J, with 10 bases in between. CDR1 is SGHTS, CDR2 YDEGEE, per germline. The length of the CDR3 is 14 residues. Profiling relied on immunoSEQ multiplex PCR, and the TCRdb table lists in-frame clones only, not all of them. There are more than 150,000 clones in the sample; 82% occur only once, and under 5.5% lies in the top ten. The sequenced sample was peripheral blood. V gene TRBV5-8 combines with J gene TRBJ2-5; D is unresolved. This TCR was recovered from a woman in her twenties or thirties with acute or convalescent COVID-19. CDR3 region: CASSLANGPETQYF. The CDR3 nucleotides read TGTGCCAGCAGCTTGGCCAATGGCCCAGAGACCCAGTACTTC.